This passage covers 19 T cell receptor beta chains from one sample sequenced in a study of T cells in Graves' hyperthyroidism and ophthalmopathy. Authors of the study amplified TCR beta CDR3 regions from RNA transcripts. RT-PCR in the first round (using the HTBI primer set) targeted the TCR CDR3. TCRdb used MiXCR to reprocess the multiplex PCR reads, holding one entry per CDR3 protein. The table lists a few hundred thousand distinct CDR3 sequences, around 15% of them singletons. Sequencing was carried out using blood. These TCRs come from a woman in her thirties or forties with Graves' hyperthyroidism.

This clonotype was seen at least ten times. The chain has TRBV12-5 and TRBJ2-1; 8 bases are shared with TRBD1. In germline, CDR1 is LGHNT, CDR2 FRNRAP. CDR3 length: 16 amino acids. With V trimmed by 0 bases and J by 3 bases, 4 bases remained unmatched. CDR3 amino acids: CASGLVLDRVYNEQFF. CDR3 coding DNA: TGTGCTAGTGGTTTGGTATTGGACAGGGTCTACAATGAGCAGTTCTTC.

The table lists this clonotype with many counts. The chain uses TRBV5-1 and TRBJ2-1; D is unclear. This CDR3 is built from 14 residues. Trimming took off 3 bases at V and 1 base at J, with 8 bases between the two ends. Germline CDR1 is SGHRS and CDR2 is YFSETQ. This chain's CDR3 is CASSSASSYNEQFF. CDR3 sequence (DNA): TGCGCCAGCAGCTCCGCGTCATCCTACAATGAGCAGTTCTTC.

This clonotype occurred a few times. This chain connects TRBV29-1 to TRBJ2-5; 7 bases map to TRBD1. V lost 5 bases, J lost 0 bases, and 6 bases stayed unmatched. The CDR3 has 14 residues. The V gene's germline CDR1 is SQVTM and CDR2 ANQGSEA. CDR3 residues: CSVQAGTDQETQYF. The CDR3 bases are TGCAGCGTTCAAGCCGGGACAGACCAAGAGACCCAGTACTTC.

This clonotype occurred many times. The chain links TRBV28 to TRBJ1-5; maybe TRBD1 (5 bases). Germline lookup yields CDR1 MDHEN and CDR2 SYDVKM. The CDR3 spans 15 residues. V was shortened by 3 bases and J by 7 bases, with 16 bases between the two germline ends. The CDR3 region has the DNA TGTGCCAGCAGTTTTCGGGGGATGAGGGGCCAGCCCCAGCATTTT. Residues: CASSFRGMRGQPQHF.

About this clonotype: This could be a read error, since a much larger clone is one nucleotide away. The CDR3 region is CSAKYGGLAGLNTEALF. The CDR3 nucleotides read TGCAGTGCTAAATACGGGGGTTTAGCGGGGTTGAACACTGAAGCTCTCTTT. The V gene is TRBV20-1, the J gene TRBJ1-1, with D possibly matching TRBD1 (5 bases). Germline-derived CDR1 and CDR2 are DFQATT and SNEGSKA (reference sequence). The CDR3 totals 17 residues.

The gene calls are TRBV6-2 or TRBV6-3 and TRBJ2-7, with TRBD2 identical over 9 bases. Germline assignment: CDR1 MNHEY and CDR2 SVGEGT. This CDR3 comprises 17 residues. The ends lost 2 bases at V and 2 bases at J; junction bases unmatched: 10. The CDR3 reads CASSYVRGGRATYEQYF. The CDR3 region has the DNA TGTGCCAGCAGTTACGTCCGTGGCGGGAGGGCAACCTACGAGCAGTACTTC.

This clonotype was counted ten times or more. The chain combines TRBV28 with TRBJ2-1; 11 nucleotides line up with TRBD2. The V gene's germline CDR1 is MDHEN and CDR2 SYDVKM. The length of the CDR3 is 15 residues. The ends lost 6 bases at V and 6 bases at J; junction bases unmatched: 7. The CDR3: CASRLLAGVGNEQFF. The DNA of the CDR3 is TGTGCCAGCAGACTACTAGCGGGAGTGGGCAATGAGCAGTTCTTC. The whole variable domain, remainder taken from reference TRBV28 and TRBJ2-1, is DVKVTQSSRYLVKRTGEKVFLECVQDMDHENMFWYRQDPGLGLRLIYFSYDVKMKEKGDIPEGYSVSREKKERFSLILESASTNQTSMYLCASRLLAGVGNEQFFGPGTRLTVL.

The chain uses TRBV6-1 and TRBJ1-1, with unresolved D. This CDR3 region has 13 residues. The germline CDR1 and CDR2 sequences are MNHNS and SASEGT. Trimming pared 8 bases from V and 0 bases from J, leaving 10 bases between. The CDR3 region is CASGNTVNTEAFF. The CDR3, as DNA: TGTGCCAGCGGGAACACCGTGAACACTGAAGCTTTCTTT.

Comment on this clonotype: One base away lies a much larger clone, so this may be a sequencing read error. The genes are TRBV27 and TRBJ2-7; D is perhaps TRBD2 (6 bases). The CDR3 is 14 residues long. Germline CDR1 is MNHEY and CDR2 is SMNVEV (reference sequence). V was pared by 7 bases and J by 2 bases, with 15 bases between. DNA of the CDR3: TGTGCCAGCAAACTCACGGGAGAAACCTACGAGCAGTACTTC. Its translation: CASKLTGETYEQYF.

This clonotype showed up many times. The V gene is TRBV28, the J gene TRBJ2-7; perhaps D is TRBD1 or TRBD2 (5 bases each). This CDR3 comprises 13 residues. The V end lost 3 bases, the J end lost 9 bases, and 15 bases lay between the germline ends. Germline assignment: CDR1 MDHEN and CDR2 SYDVKM. The chain's CDR3 is CASSLPPGRRQYF. The CDR3 nucleotides are TGTGCCAGCAGTTTGCCGCCGGGACGAAGGCAGTACTTC.

The CDR3 loop reads CASSFAQGYEQYF. The CDR3, as DNA: TGTGCCAGCAGCTTTGCCCAGGGGTACGAGCAGTACTTC. This chain links TRBV7-8 with TRBJ2-7; tentatively, D is TRBD1 (6 bases). Germline V gene data show CDR1 as SGHVS and CDR2 as FQNEAQ. CDR3 size: 13 residues. V lost 3 bases to trimming and J lost 4 bases, with 10 bases between them.

This clonotype has at least ten counts. The gene calls are TRBV18 and TRBJ2-5; D uncertain. V lost 0 bases and J 0 bases, leaving 2 bases between the germline ends. The CDR3 totals 13 residues. CDR1 is KGHSH and CDR2 is LQKENI in the germline V gene. CDR3 sequence reads: CASSPPNQETQYF. The DNA for the CDR3 is TGTGCCAGCTCACCACCCAACCAAGAGACCCAGTACTTC.

On this clonotype: A read error may explain this, as a much larger clone is one base away. The V gene is TRBV6-1, the J gene TRBJ1-3; D may be TRBD1 (6 bases). This CDR3 region has 14 residues. V lost 4 bases, J lost 5 bases, and 12 bases lay in between. Germline CDR1 reads MNHNS; CDR2 reads SASEGT. The CDR3 DNA sequence: TGTGCCAGCAGTGCGACAGGCTCGAGAAACACCATATATTTT. Encoded protein: CASSATGSRNTIYF.

The sample holds one count of this clonotype. J is TRBJ1-1 and V is TRBV9; TRBD1 is a possible D gene (6 bases). In germline, CDR1 is SGDLS, CDR2 YYNGEE. This CDR3 has 12 amino acids. V dropped 6 bases and J dropped 4 bases, with 10 bases sitting between them. CDR3 DNA: TGTGCCAGCACCCAAGGGGGCACTGAAGCTTTCTTT. Encoded protein: CASTQGGTEAFF.

The chain combines TRBV5-1 with TRBJ2-1; the match to TRBD2 covers 8 bases. Germline trimming cut 2 bases from V and 8 bases from J; bases unmatched to any gene: 6. The CDR3 totals 14 residues. CDR1 is SGHRS and CDR2 is YFSETQ in the germline V gene. Here the CDR3 DNA reads TGCGCCAGCAGCTTTACTAGCGGAGGAGATGAGCAGTTCTTC. It translates to CASSFTSGGDEQFF.

This clonotype was picked up many times. The chain has TRBV10-3 and TRBJ2-2; the match to TRBD1 covers 8 bases. The CDR3 length is 15 residues. CDR1 is ENHRY, CDR2 SYGVKD, per germline. With 2 bases clipped from V and 6 bases from J, the junction kept 5 bases outside the gene matches. The CDR3 reads CAISEAGQEAGELFF. The CDR3, as DNA: TGTGCCATCAGTGAGGCGGGACAGGAGGCCGGGGAGCTGTTTTTT.

The CDR3 is CASSQRTGGTGELFF. In DNA, the CDR3 is TGCGCCAGCAGCCAAAGGACAGGAGGGACCGGGGAGCTGTTTTTT. The rearrangement joins TRBV4-1 to TRBJ2-2, with TRBD1 as a possible D gene (7 bases). The CDR3 runs to 15 residues. Per germline, CDR1 MGHRA and CDR2 YSYEKL. V dropped 2 bases and J dropped 5 bases, with 12 bases sitting between them.

This clonotype appeared a single time. A read error may produce the germline difference seen at one junction end. The chain combines TRBV18 with TRBJ2-2; D is possibly TRBD1 (5 bases). The CDR3 spans 14 residues. Per germline, CDR1 KGHSH and CDR2 LQKENI. As DNA, the CDR3 is TGTGCCGGCTCACCACAGGAGAGACACGGGGAGCTGTTTTTT. It specifies CAGSPQERHGELFF. Full variable domain (remainder filled in from reference TRBV18 and TRBJ2-2): NAGVMQNPRHLVRRRGQEARLRCSPMKGHSHVYWYRQLPEEGLKFMVYLQKENIIDESGMPKERFSAEFPKEGPSILRIQQVVRGDSAAYFCAGSPQERHGELFFGEGSRLTVL.

This clonotype was seen at least ten times. The gene calls are TRBV7-3 and TRBJ1-1, with D unclear. Germline V gene lookup returns CDR1 SGHTA and CDR2 FQGTGA. This CDR3 region has 14 residues. Trimming removed 4 bases from V and 3 bases from J, with 12 bases in between. CDR3 protein: CASSSRVTDTEAFF. DNA for the CDR3: TGTGCCAGCAGCTCTCGGGTTACAGACACTGAAGCTTTCTTT.